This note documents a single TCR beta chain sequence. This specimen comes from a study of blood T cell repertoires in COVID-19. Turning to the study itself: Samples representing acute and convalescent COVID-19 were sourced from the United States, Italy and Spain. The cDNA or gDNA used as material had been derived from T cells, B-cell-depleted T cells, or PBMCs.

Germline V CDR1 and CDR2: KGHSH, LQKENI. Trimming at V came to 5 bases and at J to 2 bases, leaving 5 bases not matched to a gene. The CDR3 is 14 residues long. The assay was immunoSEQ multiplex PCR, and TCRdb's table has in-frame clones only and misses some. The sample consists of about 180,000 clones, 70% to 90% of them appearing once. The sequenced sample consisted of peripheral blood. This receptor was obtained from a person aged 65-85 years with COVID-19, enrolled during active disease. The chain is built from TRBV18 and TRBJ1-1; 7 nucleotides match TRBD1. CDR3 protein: CASSRDRANTEAFF. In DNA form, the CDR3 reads TGTGCCAGCTCAAGAGACAGGGCCAACACTGAAGCTTTCTTT. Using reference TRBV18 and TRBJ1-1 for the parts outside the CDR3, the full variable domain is NAGVMQNPRHLVRRRGQEARLRCSPMKGHSHVYWYRQLPEEGLKFMVYLQKENIIDESGMPKERFSAEFPKEGPSILRIQQVVRGDSAAYFCASSRDRANTEAFFGQGTRLTVV.